Described below is a single TCR beta chain sequence and its context. This entry belongs to a study of graft-versus-host responses after intestinal transplantation. The study, taken as a whole, reports: Some GvH clones appeared in ileal mucosa or blood before recipient bone marrow.

Plated together were roughly 200,000 CFSE-labeled responder cells and roughly 200,000 irradiated, violet-dye-labeled stimulator cells. Sorting after the reaction isolated proliferating CFSE-low CD3+CD4+ and CD3+CD8+ responders. Some clones are missing from TCRdb's copy, which holds only in-frame ones; the method was immunoSEQ multiplex PCR. The profile covers approximately 21,000 clones, with 55% to 70% appearing a single time and just over 1% taken by the ten largest. V lost 6 bases to trimming and J lost 0 bases, with 14 bases between them. The germline CDR1 and CDR2 sequences are MNHNS and SASEGT. This CDR3 is built from 15 residues.

This sequence originates from a human patient who received an intestinal transplant. Material: alloreactive CD4+ T cells from a mixed lymphocyte reaction culture, obtained before intestinal transplant. Subset: CFSE-low proliferating T cells sorted from roughly 6-day pre-transplant mixed lymphocyte reaction (GvH or HvG direction). The chain has TRBV6-1 and TRBJ1-1; D is uncertain. The CDR3 here is CASRRHPRLNTEAFF. As DNA, the CDR3 is TGTGCCAGCAGACGACATCCCCGATTGAACACTGAAGCTTTCTTT.